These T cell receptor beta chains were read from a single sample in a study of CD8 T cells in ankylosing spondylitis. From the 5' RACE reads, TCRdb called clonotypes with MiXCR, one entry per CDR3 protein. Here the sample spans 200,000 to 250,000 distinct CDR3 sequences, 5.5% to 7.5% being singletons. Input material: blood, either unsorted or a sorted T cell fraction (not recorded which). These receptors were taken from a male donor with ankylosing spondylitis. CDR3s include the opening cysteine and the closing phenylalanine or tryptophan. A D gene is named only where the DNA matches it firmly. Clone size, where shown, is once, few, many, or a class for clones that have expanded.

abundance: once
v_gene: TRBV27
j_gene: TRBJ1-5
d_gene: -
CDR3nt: TGTGCCAGCAGTTTTGGGGGGATTTTGCAGCACCAGCATTTT
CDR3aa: CASSFGGILQHQHF

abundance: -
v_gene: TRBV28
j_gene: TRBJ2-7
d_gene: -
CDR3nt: TGTGCCAGCAGTTTAGGTACGGGGGCGCCGACCTACGAGCAGTACTTC
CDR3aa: CASSLGTGAPTYEQYF

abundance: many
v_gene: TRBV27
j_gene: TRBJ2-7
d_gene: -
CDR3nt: TGTGCCAGCAGTTCCGGGGCTACCGAGCAGTACTTC
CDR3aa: CASSSGATEQYF

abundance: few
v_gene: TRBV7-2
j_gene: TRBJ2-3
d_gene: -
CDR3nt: TGTGCCAGCAGCTTAGACGGAACTAGCACAGATACGCAGTATTTT
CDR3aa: CASSLDGTSTDTQYF

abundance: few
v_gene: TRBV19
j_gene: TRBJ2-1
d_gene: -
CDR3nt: TGTGCCAGTAGCGTTTTCGGGACTGTCAATGAGCAGTTCTTC
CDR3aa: CASSVFGTVNEQFF

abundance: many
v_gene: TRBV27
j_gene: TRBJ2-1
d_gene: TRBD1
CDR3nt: TGTGCCAGCAGTTTTTCCACAGGGGGCAATGAGCAGTTCTTC
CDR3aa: CASSFSTGGNEQFF

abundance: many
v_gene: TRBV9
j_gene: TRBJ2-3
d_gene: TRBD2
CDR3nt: TGTGCCAGCAGCGTAGGCGCTAGCGGTTCAGATACGCAGTATTTT
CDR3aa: CASSVGASGSDTQYF

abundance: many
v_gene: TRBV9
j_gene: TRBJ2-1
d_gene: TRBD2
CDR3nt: TGTGCCAGCAGCGTAGATAGCGGGAGGGCCATCTATGAGCAGTTCTTC
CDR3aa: CASSVDSGRAIYEQFF

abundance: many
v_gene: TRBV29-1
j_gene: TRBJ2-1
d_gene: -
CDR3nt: TGCAGCGTTGAAGACAGCTACAATGAGCAGTTCTTC
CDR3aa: CSVEDSYNEQFF

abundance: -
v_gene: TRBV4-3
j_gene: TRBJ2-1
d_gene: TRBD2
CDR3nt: TGCGCCAGCAGCCAAGGAGCCCTAGCGGGAGTTGGCTACAATGAGCAGTTCTTC
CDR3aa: CASSQGALAGVGYNEQFF

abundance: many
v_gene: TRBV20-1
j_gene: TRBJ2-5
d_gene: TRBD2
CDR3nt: TGCAGTGCTAGACCTTTTGTCCTAGCGGGAGTTTGGAAGACCCAGTACTTC
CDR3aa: CSARPFVLAGVWKTQYF

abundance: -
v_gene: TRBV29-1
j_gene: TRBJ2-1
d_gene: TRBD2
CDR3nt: TGCAGCGTTGGACTAGCGGGGGGAAACAATGAGCAGTTCTTC
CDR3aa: CSVGLAGGNNEQFF

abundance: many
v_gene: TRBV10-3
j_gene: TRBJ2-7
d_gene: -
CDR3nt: TGTGCCATCAGTGGGAGCCATCCTACTCAGTACGAGCAGTACTTC
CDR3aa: CAISGSHPTQYEQYF

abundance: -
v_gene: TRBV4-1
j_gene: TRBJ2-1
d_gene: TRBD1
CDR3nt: TGCGCCAGCAGCCAAGGAAGGACAGGGGGCCCCAATGAGCAGTTCTTC
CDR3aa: CASSQGRTGGPNEQFF

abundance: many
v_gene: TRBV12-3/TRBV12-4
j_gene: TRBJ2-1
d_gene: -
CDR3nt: TGTGCCAGCAGTTTAGGCGGGACCCTCTCCTACAATGAGCAGTTCTTC
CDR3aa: CASSLGGTLSYNEQFF

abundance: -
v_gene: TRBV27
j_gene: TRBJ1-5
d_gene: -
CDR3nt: TGTGCCAGCAGTTTTTTCTTGGGCAATCAGCCCCAGCATTTT
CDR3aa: CASSFFLGNQPQHF

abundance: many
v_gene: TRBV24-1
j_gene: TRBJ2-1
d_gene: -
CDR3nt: TGTGCCACCAGTGATTTGGTTGGCGACAATGAGCAGTTCTTC
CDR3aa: CATSDLVGDNEQFF

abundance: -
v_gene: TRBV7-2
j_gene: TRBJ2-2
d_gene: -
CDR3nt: TGTGCCAGCAGCTTAGCATTTGGGGGTGAGGCCGGGGAGCTGTTTTTT
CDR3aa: CASSLAFGGEAGELFF

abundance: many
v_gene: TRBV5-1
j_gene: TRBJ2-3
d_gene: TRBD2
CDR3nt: TGCGCCAGCAGCTTGGGTCTAGCGGGCCTCACAGATACGCAGTATTTT
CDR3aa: CASSLGLAGLTDTQYF

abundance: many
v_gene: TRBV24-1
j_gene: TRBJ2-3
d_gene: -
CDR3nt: TGTGCCACCAGTGGAGGGTTCGGCCCCACAGATACGCAGTATTTT
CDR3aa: CATSGGFGPTDTQYF

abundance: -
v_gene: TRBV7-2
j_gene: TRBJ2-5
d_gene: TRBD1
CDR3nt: TGTGCCAGCAGCTCGAGGACAGGCCTTGTGGTTAGAGAGACCCAGTACTTC
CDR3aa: CASSSRTGLVVRETQYF

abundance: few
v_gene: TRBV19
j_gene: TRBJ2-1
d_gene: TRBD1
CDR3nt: TGTGCCAGCTTACGACAGGGCCACAATGAGCAGTTCTTC
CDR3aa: CASLRQGHNEQFF

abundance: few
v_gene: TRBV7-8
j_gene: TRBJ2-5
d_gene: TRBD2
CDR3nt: TGTGCCAGCAGCTCGAGACTAGCGGGGACTCAAGAGACCCAGTACTTC
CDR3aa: CASSSRLAGTQETQYF

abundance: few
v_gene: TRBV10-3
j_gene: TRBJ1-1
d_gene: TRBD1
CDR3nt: TGTGCCATCAGAAACGGCCGGGACAGGGGGCTTTTGAACACTGAAGCTTTCTTT
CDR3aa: CAIRNGRDRGLLNTEAFF

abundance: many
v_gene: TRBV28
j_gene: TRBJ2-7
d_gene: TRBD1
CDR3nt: TGTGCCAGCAGTTTGGGGACAGGGAGCGAGCAGTACTTC
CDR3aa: CASSLGTGSEQYF

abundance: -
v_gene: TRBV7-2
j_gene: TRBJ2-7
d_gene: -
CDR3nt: TGTGCCAGCAGCTTCCCTGAAGGAAGGGTGGTCTCCTACGAGCAGTACTTC
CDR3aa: CASSFPEGRVVSYEQYF

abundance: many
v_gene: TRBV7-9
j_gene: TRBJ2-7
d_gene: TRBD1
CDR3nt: TGTGCCAGCAGCTCCCGACAGGGGGCGAACGAGCAGTACTTC
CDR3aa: CASSSRQGANEQYF

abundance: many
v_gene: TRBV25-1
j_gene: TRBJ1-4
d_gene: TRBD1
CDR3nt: TGTGCCAGCAGTGAAAGGGACAGGGGTAATGAAAAACTGTTTTTT
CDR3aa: CASSERDRGNEKLFF

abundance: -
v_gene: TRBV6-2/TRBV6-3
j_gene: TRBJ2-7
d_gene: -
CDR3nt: TGTGCCAGCAGCCCGGGGAACATACGAGGCTACGAGCAGTACTTC
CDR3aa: CASSPGNIRGYEQYF

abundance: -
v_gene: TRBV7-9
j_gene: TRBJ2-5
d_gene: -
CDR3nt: TGTGCCAGCAGCTTACCAAGTGGAATGGAGACCCAGTACTTC
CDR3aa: CASSLPSGMETQYF

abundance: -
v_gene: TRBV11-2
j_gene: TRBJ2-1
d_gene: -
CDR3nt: TGTGCCAGCAGCTTTCAGTATTCGAACAATGAGCAGTTCTTC
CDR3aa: CASSFQYSNNEQFF

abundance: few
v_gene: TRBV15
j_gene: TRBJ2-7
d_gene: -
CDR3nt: TGTGCCACCAGCAGATCCGGGACCCGGCTCCCCTACGAGCAGTACTTC
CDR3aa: CATSRSGTRLPYEQYF

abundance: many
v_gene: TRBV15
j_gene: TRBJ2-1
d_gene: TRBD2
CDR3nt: TGTGCCACCAGCGGTAGCGGGGGTCTTAATAATCGTGAGCAGTTCTTC
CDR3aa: CATSGSGGLNNREQFF

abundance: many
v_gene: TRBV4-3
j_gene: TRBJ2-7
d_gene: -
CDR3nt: TGCGCCAGCAGCCAAGACACAGGTACCTACGAGCAGTACTTC
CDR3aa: CASSQDTGTYEQYF

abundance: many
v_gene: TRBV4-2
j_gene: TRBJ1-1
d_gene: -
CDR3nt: TGTGCCAGCAGCCAAGTGGGCCTGGGCACTGAAGCTTTCTTT
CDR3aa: CASSQVGLGTEAFF

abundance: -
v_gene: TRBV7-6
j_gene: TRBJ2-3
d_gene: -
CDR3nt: TGTGCCAGCAGCTTATCGGGCAAAGATACGCAGTATTTT
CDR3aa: CASSLSGKDTQYF

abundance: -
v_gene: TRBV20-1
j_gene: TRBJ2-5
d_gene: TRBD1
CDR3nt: TGCAGTGCTAGGACAGGGGAGGCTCAAGAGACCCAGTACTTC
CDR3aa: CSARTGEAQETQYF

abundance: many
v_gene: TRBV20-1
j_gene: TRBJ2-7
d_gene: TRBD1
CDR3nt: TGCAGTGCTTCGACAGGGGAACACTACATCGAGCAGTACTTC
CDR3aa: CSASTGEHYIEQYF

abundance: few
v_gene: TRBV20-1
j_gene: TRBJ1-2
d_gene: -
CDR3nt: TGCAGTGCCCCGGGGTCCCGAGGGTATGGCTACACCTTC
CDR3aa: CSAPGSRGYGYTF

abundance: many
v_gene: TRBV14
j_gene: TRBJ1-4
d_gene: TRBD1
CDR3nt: TGTGCCAGCAGCCAAGACCCGACAGGGGCCCTCTCACTTAATGAAAAACTGTTTTTT
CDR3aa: CASSQDPTGALSLNEKLFF

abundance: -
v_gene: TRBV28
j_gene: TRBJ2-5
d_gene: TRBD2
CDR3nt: TGTGCCAGCAGTTTGCTAGCGGGGTTCCAAGAGACCCAGTACTTC
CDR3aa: CASSLLAGFQETQYF

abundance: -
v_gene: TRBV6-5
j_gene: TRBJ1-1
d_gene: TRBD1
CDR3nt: TGTGCCAGCAGTTGGGACAGGGGGTCCCAGATGAACACTGAAGCTTTCTTT
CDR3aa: CASSWDRGSQMNTEAFF